Detailed here is one TCR beta chain. Antigen: not known. The data are from a study of cytomegalovirus exposure and HLA in healthy donors. 13 Jbeta primers and 60 Vbeta primers were used for the PCR. Sequencing was performed with immunoSEQ multiplex PCR; in TCRdb, only in-frame clones are kept and a portion is missing. Of around 190,000 clones detected, around 77% appear once; the ten largest clones hold about 2.7%. General study results and limits: The authors confirmed in vitro that a few CMV-associated chains were specific for CMV antigens.

The TCR originated in a woman aged 25 to 39 in good health and CMV-seronegative. Sequenced: PBMCs.

The chain's CDR3 is CAWKDGLADSGELFF. The CDR3 coding sequence is TGTGCCTGGAAAGACGGACTAGCGGATAGCGGGGAGCTGTTTTTT. The J gene is TRBJ2-2, the V gene TRBV30; 10 bases agree with TRBD2. This CDR3 is built from 15 residues. Germline CDR1 reads GTSNPN; CDR2 reads SVGIG (reference sequence). Trimming removed 4 bases from V and 7 bases from J; junction bases left unmatched: 9.